Listed below are T cell receptor beta chains from one sample, sequenced in a study of chemoradiotherapy in HPV16-positive cancers. Sequencing used immunoSEQ multiplex PCR; TCRdb keeps in-frame clones, though not all of them. The sample consists of about 12,000 clones, about 77% of them appearing once. Sampling was performed from a patient who underwent chemoradiotherapy. Every receptor here comes from a human donor with HPV-associated anogenital cancer. The CDR3 runs from the conserved cysteine through the conserved F or W. A D gene is named only where the DNA matches it firmly. The size entry is marked missing in some rows and otherwise reads once, few, many or a size class.

v_call	d_call	j_call	clone_size	cdr3_nt	cdr3_aa
TRBV7-3	NA	TRBJ2-5	NA	TGTGCCAGCAGCTTAAGGAGGGGACAAGGAGAGACCCAGTACTTC	CASSLRRGQGETQYF
TRBV11-3	TRBD1	TRBJ2-7	few	TGTGCCAGCAGCTTATTCGGACAGGGAAGAAACGTTTACGAGCAGTACTTC	CASSLFGQGRNVYEQYF
TRBV9	NA	TRBJ1-1	few	TGTGCCAGCAGCGTAGCTACAGGCACTGAAGCTTTCTTT	CASSVATGTEAFF
TRBV27	NA	TRBJ1-6	NA	TGTGCCAGCAGTAGAAAGGCGGAGATTGGCTCACCCCTCCACTTT	CASSRKAEIGSPLHF
TRBV7-2	NA	TRBJ2-7	NA	TGTGCCAGCAGCTTAGGAGTCGGCCGAGGGGTCTACGAGCAGTACTTC	CASSLGVGRGVYEQYF
TRBV12-5	NA	TRBJ2-2	NA	TGTGCTAGTAAGGGGGTCGAACCCACCGGGGAGCTGTTTTTT	CASKGVEPTGELFF
TRBV5-6	NA	TRBJ2-1	once	TGTGCCAGCTTCGCCTGGGCCCCGTACAATGAGCAGTTCTTC	CASFAWAPYNEQFF
TRBV5-6	TRBD1	TRBJ2-5	NA	TGTGCCAGCAGCTTGAGGGGACAGGGGTGGCAAGAGACCCAGTACTTC	CASSLRGQGWQETQYF
TRBV18	TRBD1	TRBJ1-2	NA	TGTGCCAGCTCACCAGGGGACAGGGCTAAGTATGGCTACACCTTC	CASSPGDRAKYGYTF
TRBV27	NA	TRBJ1-2	few	TGTGCCAGCAGTTTACAGGGGTACTATGGCTACACCTTC	CASSLQGYYGYTF
TRBV7-2	TRBD2	TRBJ2-3	NA	TGTGCCAGCAGCTTACTGGGAGGGGCAGATACGCAGTATTTT	CASSLLGGADTQYF
TRBV10-2	NA	TRBJ2-2	NA	TGCGCCAGCAGCTTCTCAGGGGGGGCCTCCGGGGAGCTGTTTTTT	CASSFSGGASGELFF
TRBV29-1	NA	TRBJ1-2	NA	TGCAGCGCCACCCCCGACAGTTATGGCTACACCTTC	CSATPDSYGYTF
TRBV7-6	TRBD1	TRBJ2-2	NA	TGTGCCAGCAGCCGAACCGGGACAGGGGCGAACACCGGGGAGCTGTTTTTT	CASSRTGTGANTGELFF
TRBV6-5	NA	TRBJ1-2	NA	TGTGCCAGCAGTCCCGGACGAAATGGCTACACCTTC	CASSPGRNGYTF
TRBV9	NA	TRBJ2-3	NA	TGTGCCAGCAGCCCCCGAGGTGCAGATACGCAGTATTTT	CASSPRGADTQYF
TRBV9	TRBD1	TRBJ1-1	NA	TGTGCCAGCAGCGAAGGGGGCAGGAACACTGAAGCTTTCTTT	CASSEGGRNTEAFF
TRBV7-8	TRBD1	TRBJ2-2	NA	TGTGCCAGCAGCTTAGCGGCGACAGGGGGCGCGCGCACCGGGGAGCTGTTTTTT	CASSLAATGGARTGELFF
TRBV29-1	TRBD1	TRBJ2-1	NA	TGCAGCGCCCCCTCACCGGGACAGGGGGATTATGAGCAGTTCTTC	CSAPSPGQGDYEQFF
TRBV5-1	NA	TRBJ1-3	NA	TGCGCCAGCAGCATTGGACTTCCTAGTGGAAACACCATATATTTT	CASSIGLPSGNTIYF
TRBV18	NA	TRBJ2-1	NA	TGTGCCAGCTCACTCGGACAGACCCTTACCAATGAGCAGTTCTTC	CASSLGQTLTNEQFF
TRBV10-3	TRBD2	TRBJ2-2	NA	TGTGCCATCAGGGCGGGACTACGCGCCGGGGAGCTGTTTTTT	CAIRAGLRAGELFF
TRBV6-5	NA	TRBJ1-6	NA	TGTGCCAGCAGACCGAGGGTAGACAAGGTTTCACCCCTCCACTTT	CASRPRVDKVSPLHF
TRBV2	NA	TRBJ1-2	NA	TGTGCCAGCAGTCAAACAGGGCTTAGCTATGGCTACACCTTC	CASSQTGLSYGYTF
TRBV10-3	NA	TRBJ1-4	NA	TGTGCCATCAGTGAAGGGGTTGAGGTAACTGAAAAACTGTTTTTT	CAISEGVEVTEKLFF
TRBV4-3	NA	TRBJ1-1	NA	TGCGCCAGCAGCCAAGACGCTCTACAACTACATGGGAACACTGAAGCTTTCTTT	CASSQDALQLHGNTEAFF
TRBV12-5	TRBD1	TRBJ1-1	NA	TGTGCTAGCGACACAGGGGTGAACACTGAAGCTTTCTTT	CASDTGVNTEAFF
TRBV25-1	NA	TRBJ1-4	NA	TGTGCCAGCAGTTTACGGGAAAAACTGTTTTTT	CASSLREKLFF
TRBV30	NA	TRBJ1-2	NA	TGTGCCTGGGGGGGTTGGGGGCACACCTATGGCTACACCTTC	CAWGGWGHTYGYTF
TRBV28	NA	TRBJ1-1	NA	TGTGCCAGCAGTTGGGCGAACACTGAAGCTTTCTTT	CASSWANTEAFF
TRBV27	NA	TRBJ1-1	NA	TGTGCCAGCAGTTTAACCCAGGGAAAAGGTGAAGCTTTCTTT	CASSLTQGKGEAFF
TRBV7-6	NA	TRBJ1-1	NA	TGTGCCAGCAGCTTAGCGCAAGGGGAGGACACTGAAGCTTTCTTT	CASSLAQGEDTEAFF
TRBV19	TRBD1	TRBJ1-1	NA	TGTGCCAGTAGTCGGACAGGGGTGAACACTGAAGCTTTCTTT	CASSRTGVNTEAFF
TRBV27	TRBD1	TRBJ2-7	NA	TGTGCCAGCAAACTGACAGGGGTATCCTACGAGCAGTACTTC	CASKLTGVSYEQYF
TRBV9	NA	TRBJ1-2	NA	TGTGCCAGCAGCGACGACAGTTATGGCTACACCTTC	CASSDDSYGYTF
TRBV19	NA	TRBJ1-2	NA	TGTGCCAGTAGTCTCTCGGGGAACAGGGCAAACTATGGCTACACCTTC	CASSLSGNRANYGYTF
TRBV28	NA	TRBJ2-7	NA	TGTGCCAGCACTAACAACTACGAGCAGTACTTC	CASTNNYEQYF
TRBV11-3	TRBD1	TRBJ2-5	NA	TGTGCCAGCAGCTCCCGGGACAGGGGCCAAGAGACCCAGTACTTC	CASSSRDRGQETQYF
TRBV5-1	TRBD1	TRBJ1-2	NA	TGCGCCAGCAGCTTCCTGACAGGGGAGGGAGGTGGCTACACCTTC	CASSFLTGEGGGYTF
TRBV7-9	TRBD2	TRBJ2-4	once	TGTGCCAGCAGCTTAGTGCGGGGGGTCGGAGCCAAAAACATTCAGTACTTC	CASSLVRGVGAKNIQYF
TRBV7-8	NA	TRBJ2-2	NA	TGTGCCAGCAGCTCGGGCGGGACCACGAACACCGGGGAGCTGTTTTTT	CASSSGGTTNTGELFF
TRBV11-2	NA	TRBJ2-1	NA	TGTGCCAGCAGCTTAGTAGGCAGCTCCTACAATGAGCAGTTCTTC	CASSLVGSSYNEQFF
TRBV9	NA	TRBJ2-3	NA	TGTGCCAGCGCCGGGGGACTGGGAGATACGCAGTATTTT	CASAGGLGDTQYF
TRBV6-6	NA	TRBJ1-5	once	TGTGCCAGCAGTTTAGACTACGCTGGCAATCAGCCCCAGCATTTT	CASSLDYAGNQPQHF
TRBV7-9	NA	TRBJ1-1	NA	TGTGCCAGCAGCTTAGCCCTGAAGAGGAACACTGAAGCTTTCTTT	CASSLALKRNTEAFF
TRBV6-6	NA	TRBJ2-7	NA	TGTGCCAGCAACCGTAGGGACTCCTACGAGCAGTACTTC	CASNRRDSYEQYF